This TCR beta chain was obtained from a study of shared clonotypes between healthy human individuals. Overall study: Each donor's CD4 naive and CD4 memory cells filled three plates apiece, CD8 naive two, and CD8 memory one.

About this clone itself: Its antigen is still unknown.

The germline V gene encodes CDR1 LNHDA and CDR2 SQIVND (reference sequence). V lost 2 bases to trimming and J lost 3 bases; unmatched junction nucleotides: 2. CDR3 size: 14 residues. Investigators spread the genomic DNA of each subset evenly over several immunoSEQ plates. TCRdb's table, derived via immunoSEQ multiplex PCR, lists solely in-frame clones and lacks some. The data contain about 520,000 clones, about 96% of them seen just once; the ten biggest clones take up around 0.066%. General study points: Sample collection involved blood only; tissue repertoires are likely different.

Sequenced: naive CD4+ T cells sorted from blood. Subset defined: CD45RA+ positively selected. This receptor was taken from a woman aged 25-40 years in good health. The chain employs TRBV19 and TRBJ2-3, with 7 bases matching TRBD1. The CDR3 bases are TGTGCCAGTAGTATATTACAGGGGACAGATACGCAGTATTTT. It is translated as CASSILQGTDTQYF.